This entry describes one T cell receptor beta chain. What it binds is not known. A multiplex PCR was run with 60 Vbeta primers and 13 Jbeta primers. Libraries were prepared by immunoSEQ multiplex PCR; TCRdb keeps only in-frame clonotypes and omits some of them. This sample yields tens of thousands of clones, of which around 82% are seen a single time; 2.5% to 3.5% belongs to the top ten. This CDR3 comprises 18 residues. Germline values: CDR1 SNHLY, CDR2 FYNNEI. Trimming took 7 bases from V and 9 from J; bases not matched to a gene: 17. This sample was taken from a study of cytomegalovirus exposure and HLA in healthy donors. As for the study in general: Across some 400 genotyped donors, 81% landed in the Caucasian-associated ancestry cluster. The study, taken as a whole, reports: Rare sequences made up most TCRs, while some public TCRs were found in many donors. It was confirmed in vitro that three of the CMV-associated chains were specific for CMV antigens. Earlier results showed most TCR beta V segments being productive about 87% or about 30% of the time.

The sequenced material came from PBMCs. This sequence was found in a woman aged 18-29 years in good health and CMV-seronegative. The J gene is TRBJ2-1, the V gene TRBV2, with 14 bases that match TRBD2. The CDR3, as DNA: TGTGCCAGCACAACGACCGGGACTAGCGGGAGAGAGGTCCGTGAGCAGTTCTTC. It translates to CASTTTGTSGREVREQFF.